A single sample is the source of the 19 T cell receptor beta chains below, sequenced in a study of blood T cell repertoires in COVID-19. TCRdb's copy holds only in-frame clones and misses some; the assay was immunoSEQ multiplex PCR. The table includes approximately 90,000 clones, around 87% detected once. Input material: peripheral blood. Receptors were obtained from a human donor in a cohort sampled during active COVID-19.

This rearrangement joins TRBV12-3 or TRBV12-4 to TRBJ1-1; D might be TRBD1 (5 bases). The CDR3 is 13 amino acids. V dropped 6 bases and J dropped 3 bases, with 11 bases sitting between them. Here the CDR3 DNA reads TGTGCCAGCAGGCGCCGGGGGGACACTGAAGCTTTCTTT. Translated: CASRRRGDTEAFF.

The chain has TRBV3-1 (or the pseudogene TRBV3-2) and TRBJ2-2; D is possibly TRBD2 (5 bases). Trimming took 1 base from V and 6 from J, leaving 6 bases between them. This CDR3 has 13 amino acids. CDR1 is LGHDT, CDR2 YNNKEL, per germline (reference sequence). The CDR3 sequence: CASSQVRAGELFF. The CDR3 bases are TGTGCCAGCAGCCAAGTGAGGGCCGGGGAGCTGTTTTTT.

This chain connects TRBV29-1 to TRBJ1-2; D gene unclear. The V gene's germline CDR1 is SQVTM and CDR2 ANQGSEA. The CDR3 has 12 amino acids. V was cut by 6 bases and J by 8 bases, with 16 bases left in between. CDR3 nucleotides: TGCAGCGTCCCCCACATGCGGTTAGGCTACACCTTC. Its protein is CSVPHMRLGYTF.

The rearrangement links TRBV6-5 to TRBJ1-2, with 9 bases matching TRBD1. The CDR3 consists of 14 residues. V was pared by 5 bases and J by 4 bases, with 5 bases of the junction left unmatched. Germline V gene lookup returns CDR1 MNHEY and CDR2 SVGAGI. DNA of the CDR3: TGTGCCAGCAGTCCGGGACAGGGCGGCTATGGCTACACCTTC. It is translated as CASSPGQGGYGYTF.

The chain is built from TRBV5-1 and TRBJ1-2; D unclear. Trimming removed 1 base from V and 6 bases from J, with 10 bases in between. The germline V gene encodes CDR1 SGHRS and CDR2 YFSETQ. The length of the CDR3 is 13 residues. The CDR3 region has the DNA TGCGCCAGCAGCTTGAGAGGTTACGATGGCTACACCTTC. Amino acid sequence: CASSLRGYDGYTF.

The CDR3 DNA sequence: TGTGCCAGCAGCCAAGATTCGGGTAGCGGGACTATCTACGAGCAGTACTTC. Protein: CASSQDSGSGTIYEQYF. The chain joins TRBV4-2 to TRBJ2-7; 8 positions match TRBD2. Trimming took 0 bases from V and 3 from J; bases not matched to a gene: 10. Germline assignment: CDR1 LGHNA and CDR2 YNFKEQ. The CDR3 loop spans 17 amino acids.

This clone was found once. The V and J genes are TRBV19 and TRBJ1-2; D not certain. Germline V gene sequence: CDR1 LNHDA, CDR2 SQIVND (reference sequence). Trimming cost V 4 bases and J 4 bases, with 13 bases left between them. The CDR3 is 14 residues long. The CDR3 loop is CASSNRGTTYGYTF. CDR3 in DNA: TGTGCCAGTAGTAACCGGGGTACAACCTATGGCTACACCTTC.

The DNA of the CDR3 is TGTGCCAGCAGCTTAGGAAACCCCGGGGAGCGAGGCACCATATATTTT. Translation gives CASSLGNPGERGTIYF. The chain has TRBV11-2 and TRBJ1-3, with no clear D. V lost 1 base and J 9 bases, leaving 19 bases between the germline ends. This CDR3 region has 16 residues. Germline loops: CDR1 SGHAT, CDR2 FQNNGV.

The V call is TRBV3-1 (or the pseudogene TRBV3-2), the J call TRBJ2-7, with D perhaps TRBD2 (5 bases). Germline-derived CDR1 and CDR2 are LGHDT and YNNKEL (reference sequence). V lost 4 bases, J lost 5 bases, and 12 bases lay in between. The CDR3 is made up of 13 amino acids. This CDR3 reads CASSPNLANEQYF. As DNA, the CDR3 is TGTGCCAGCAGCCCCAATTTAGCGAACGAGCAGTACTTC.

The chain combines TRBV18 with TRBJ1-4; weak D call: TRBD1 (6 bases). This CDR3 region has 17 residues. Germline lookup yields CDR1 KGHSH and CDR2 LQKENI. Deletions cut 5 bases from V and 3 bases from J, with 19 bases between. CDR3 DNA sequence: TGTGCCAGCTCAATTAACGAAGGGACACTCCCTAATGAAAAACTGTTTTTT. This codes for CASSINEGTLPNEKLFF.

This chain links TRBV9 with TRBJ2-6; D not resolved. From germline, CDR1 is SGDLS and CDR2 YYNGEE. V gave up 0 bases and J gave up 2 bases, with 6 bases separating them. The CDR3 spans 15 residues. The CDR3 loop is CASSVGLAGANVLTF. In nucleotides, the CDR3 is TGTGCCAGCAGCGTAGGCCTAGCTGGGGCCAACGTCCTGACTTTC. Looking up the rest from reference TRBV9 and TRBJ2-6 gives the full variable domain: DSGVTQTPKHLITATGQRVTLRCSPRSGDLSVYWYQQSLDQGLQFLIQYYNGEERAKGNILERFSAQQFPDLHSELNLSSLELGDSALYFCASSVGLAGANVLTFGAGSRLTVL.

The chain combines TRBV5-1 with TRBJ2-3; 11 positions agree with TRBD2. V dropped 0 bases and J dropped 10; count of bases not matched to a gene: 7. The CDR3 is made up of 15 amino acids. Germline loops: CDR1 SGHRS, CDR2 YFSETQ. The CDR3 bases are TGCGCCAGCAGCTTGGCTATTAGCGGGGGGGCCTCGCAGTATTTT. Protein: CASSLAISGGASQYF.

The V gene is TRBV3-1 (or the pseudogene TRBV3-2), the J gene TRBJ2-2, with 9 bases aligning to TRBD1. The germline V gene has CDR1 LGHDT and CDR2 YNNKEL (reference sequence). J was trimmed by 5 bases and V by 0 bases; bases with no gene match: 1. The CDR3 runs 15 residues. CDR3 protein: CASSQETGGTGELFF. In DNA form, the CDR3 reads TGTGCCAGCAGCCAAGAGACAGGGGGAACCGGGGAGCTGTTTTTT.

CDR3 sequence: CASSLGSGGSNEQFF. Here the CDR3 DNA reads TGTGCCAGCAGCTTAGGTAGCGGGGGGTCCAATGAGCAGTTCTTC. The chain carries TRBV7-2 and TRBJ2-1; 10 nucleotides line up with TRBD2. There are 15 residues in the CDR3. Germline V gives CDR1 SGHTA, CDR2 FQGNSA. The V and J ends lost 1 base and 6 bases, in that order; junction bases with no gene match: 3.

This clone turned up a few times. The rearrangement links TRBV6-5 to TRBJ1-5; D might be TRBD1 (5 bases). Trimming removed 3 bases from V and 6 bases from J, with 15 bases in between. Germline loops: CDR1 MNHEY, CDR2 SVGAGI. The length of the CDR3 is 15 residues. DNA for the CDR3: TGTGCCAGCAGTTATAGGTTAGGGGCTCGTCAGCCCCAGCATTTT. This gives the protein CASSYRLGARQPQHF.

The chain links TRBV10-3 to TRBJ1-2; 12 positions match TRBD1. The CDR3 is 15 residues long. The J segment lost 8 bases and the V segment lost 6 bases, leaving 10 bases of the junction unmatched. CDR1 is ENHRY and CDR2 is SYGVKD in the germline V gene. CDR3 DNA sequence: TGTGCCATCAGCAACCCGGGACAGGGGGCGGGCGGCTACACCTTC. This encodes CAISNPGQGAGGYTF.

CDR3 sequence (DNA): TGCAGCGCTACGGGGTTCTCTGGCTACACCTTC. Amino acids: CSATGFSGYTF. This rearrangement joins TRBV29-1 to TRBJ1-2; D remains ambiguous. This CDR3 region has 11 residues. Germline V gene lookup returns CDR1 SQVTM and CDR2 ANQGSEA. Trimming stripped 7 bases from V and 7 bases from J, with 13 bases between. Together with reference TRBV29-1 and TRBJ1-2, the CDR3 gives the full variable domain: SAVISQKPSRDICQRGTSLTIQCQVDSQVTMMFWYRQQPGQSLTLIATANQGSEATYESGFVIDKFPISRPNLTFSTLTVSNMSPEDSSIYLCSATGFSGYTFGSGTRLTVV.

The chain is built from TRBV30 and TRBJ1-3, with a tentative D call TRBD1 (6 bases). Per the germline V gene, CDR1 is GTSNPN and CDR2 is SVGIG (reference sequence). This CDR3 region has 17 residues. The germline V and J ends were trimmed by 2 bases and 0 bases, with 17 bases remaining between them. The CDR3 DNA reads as TGTGCCTGGAGTCCCGACAGGTACTTTAGCTCTGGAAACACCATATATTTT. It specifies CAWSPDRYFSSGNTIYF.

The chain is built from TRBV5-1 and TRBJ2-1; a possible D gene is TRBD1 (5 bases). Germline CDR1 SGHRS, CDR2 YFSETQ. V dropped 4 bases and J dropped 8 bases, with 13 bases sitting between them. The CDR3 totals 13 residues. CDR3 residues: CASSNEQGDEQFF. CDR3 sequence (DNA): TGCGCCAGCAGCAATGAGCAGGGTGATGAGCAGTTCTTC.